A selection of T cell receptor beta chains follows, all from one sample in a study of cytomegalovirus exposure and HLA in healthy donors. Sequencing used immunoSEQ multiplex PCR; TCRdb keeps in-frame clones, though not all of them. The sample contains 60,000 to 70,000 clones, roughly three quarters of which appear only once. Specimen: PBMCs. These receptors were obtained from a woman between 25 and 40 years old in good health and CMV-seronegative. CDR3s include the opening cysteine and the closing phenylalanine or tryptophan. A row's size may be missing; if present it is once, few, many or a size class.

V gene: TRBV7-2; clone size: -; CDR3 protein: CASHKYRGTSGNTIYF
V gene: TRBV5-1; clone size: -; CDR3 protein: CASSLAGNGGNSPLHF
V gene: TRBV7-2; clone size: -; CDR3 protein: CASSLATGRKGNEQFF
V gene: TRBV6-1; clone size: -; CDR3 protein: CASTGGQGGEQYF
V gene: TRBV5-8; clone size: -; CDR3 protein: CASRLRQANTEAFF
V gene: TRBV6-5; clone size: -; CDR3 protein: CASSSEGQTTTYEQYF
V gene: TRBV19; clone size: few; CDR3 protein: CASSIDLAGYPRQQFF
V gene: TRBV5-1; clone size: few; CDR3 protein: CASSWGLAGGSEQFF
V gene: TRBV9; clone size: once; CDR3 protein: CASTPGGGGAIGEKLFF
V gene: TRBV7-6; clone size: -; CDR3 protein: CASSSNSGGLNEQFF
V gene: TRBV2; clone size: -; CDR3 protein: CASSEGTGSNTEAFF
V gene: TRBV18; clone size: -; CDR3 protein: CASSPLIAQSDTQYF
V gene: TRBV29-1; clone size: few; CDR3 protein: CSVDGLRGGPGDEQFF
V gene: TRBV2; clone size: -; CDR3 protein: CASRSQGADTEAFF
V gene: TRBV7-2; clone size: -; CDR3 protein: CASSFTSSYNSPLHF
V gene: TRBV5-8; clone size: once; CDR3 protein: CASSLRQHTDTQYF
V gene: TRBV19; clone size: -; CDR3 protein: CASSDRFFNNEQFF
V gene: TRBV7-3; clone size: -; CDR3 protein: CASSLGTGNTIYF
V gene: TRBV19; clone size: -; CDR3 protein: CASSIAPAGGVGELFF
V gene: TRBV9; clone size: -; CDR3 protein: CASSPRPYSGANVLTF
V gene: TRBV6-5; clone size: -; CDR3 protein: CASSQGQSSYEQYF
V gene: TRBV6-5; clone size: -; CDR3 protein: CASSAGRSNYGYTF
V gene: TRBV29-1; clone size: -; CDR3 protein: CSVSGVNMNTEAFF
V gene: TRBV7-2; clone size: -; CDR3 protein: CASSGQGSQPQHF
V gene: TRBV19; clone size: few; CDR3 protein: CASSMEEKLFF
V gene: TRBV25-1; clone size: -; CDR3 protein: CASRDSYTEAFF
V gene: TRBV6-5; clone size: -; CDR3 protein: CASSFSYGTGGNQQFF
V gene: TRBV7-2; clone size: -; CDR3 protein: CASSLDSNYGYTF
V gene: TRBV4-3; clone size: -; CDR3 protein: CASSQDRGGNEQFF
V gene: TRBV4-3; clone size: -; CDR3 protein: CASSLGVGVDTQYF
V gene: TRBV5-4; clone size: -; CDR3 protein: CASSRTGPYGYTF
V gene: TRBV2; clone size: -; CDR3 protein: CASSRTGGNSPLHF
V gene: TRBV30; clone size: few; CDR3 protein: CAWSVKRTDFNSPLHF
V gene: TRBV29-1; clone size: few; CDR3 protein: CSVPRDREVWNTEAFF
V gene: TRBV19; clone size: few; CDR3 protein: CASTPERGNYGYTF
V gene: TRBV5-6; clone size: once; CDR3 protein: CASSSLGQVLSLYGYTF
V gene: TRBV25-1; clone size: -; CDR3 protein: CASSEYPSDRGRRTEAFF
V gene: TRBV6-6; clone size: -; CDR3 protein: CASSLAGGRRDTQYF
V gene: TRBV4-3; clone size: few; CDR3 protein: CASSRVGTANHGYTF
V gene: TRBV19; clone size: -; CDR3 protein: CASSILAGGSYNEQFF
V gene: TRBV19; clone size: -; CDR3 protein: CASSMRPSSGNTIYF
V gene: TRBV9; clone size: -; CDR3 protein: CASSVVGKAGTGELFF
V gene: TRBV6-5; clone size: -; CDR3 protein: CASSYSGAMNTEAFF
V gene: TRBV7-2; clone size: -; CDR3 protein: CASSFREGPYNEQFF
V gene: TRBV6-5; clone size: -; CDR3 protein: CASRDRGGTDTQYF
V gene: TRBV2; clone size: -; CDR3 protein: CASNFRDTQYF
V gene: TRBV9; clone size: -; CDR3 protein: CASSLGLAGNEQFF
V gene: TRBV25-1; clone size: few; CDR3 protein: CASSEFGGRDNEQFF
V gene: TRBV28; clone size: -; CDR3 protein: CASSRSFTGVTEAFF